The 27 T cell receptor beta chains in this list originate from one sample, sequenced in a study of monozygotic twins with inflammatory bowel disease. After re-calling the 5' RACE reads, TCRdb lists one entry per CDR3 protein, DNA absent. The table lists around 450,000 distinct CDR3 sequences, with 2% to 3% in the top ten. Sequenced input: blood. The receptors shown here come from a human donor with ulcerative colitis or Crohn's disease, or a healthy co-twin of an affected twin (not recorded which).

V gene TRBV4-3 combines with J gene TRBJ1-2. The CDR3 contains 13 residues. Germline V gene data show CDR1 as LGHNA and CDR2 as YSLEER. The CDR3 is CASSQETYYGYTF.

The chain employs TRBV5-1 and TRBJ1-1; TCRdb's D call, TRBD1, is unchecked because there is no DNA. The germline V gene encodes CDR1 SGHRS and CDR2 YFSETQ. This CDR3 contains 13 residues. This CDR3 reads CASRTGTNTEAFF.

V gene TRBV5-1 combines with J gene TRBJ2-6. Germline V gives CDR1 SGHRS, CDR2 YFSETQ. The length of the CDR3 is 14 residues. Here the CDR3 reads CASSWESGANVLTF. Variable domain in full (rest from reference TRBV5-1 and TRBJ2-6): KAGVTQTPRYLIKTRGQQVTLSCSPISGHRSVSWYQQTPGQGLQFLFEYFSETQRNKGNFPGRFSGRQFSNSRSEMNVSTLELGDSALYLCASSWESGANVLTFGAGSRLTVL.

CDR3 region: CAISLVGTSGGNYEQYF. The rearrangement uses TRBV5-1 and TRBJ2-7; TCRdb picks TRBD2, but there is no DNA to check that call. Germline values: CDR1 SGHRS, CDR2 YFSETQ. The CDR3 spans 17 residues.

The chain couples TRBV20-1 to TRBJ2-2; the TCRdb D gene call, TRBD2, has no DNA to confirm it. Germline V CDR1 and CDR2: DFQATT, SNEGSKA (reference sequence). CDR3 length: 15 amino acids. The CDR3 sequence is CSARVSGPNTGELFF.

The chain uses TRBV27 and TRBJ1-6; TCRdb lists TRBD1, though no DNA is available to test this call. Germline V gives CDR1 MNHEY, CDR2 SMNVEV (reference sequence). The CDR3 is 17 amino acids. The CDR3: CASSLWGQRPANSPLHF.

The chain combines TRBV2 with TRBJ1-2. The germline gives CDR1 SNHLY, CDR2 FYNNEI. The CDR3 is 12 residues long. Here the CDR3 reads CASSERRVGYTF.

The V gene is TRBV2, the J gene TRBJ2-7. Germline V gives CDR1 SNHLY, CDR2 FYNNEI. The length of the CDR3 is 12 residues. This chain's CDR3 is CASSGDPWEQYF.

The chain uses TRBV7-2 and TRBJ2-3. Germline V gene data show CDR1 as SGHTA and CDR2 as FQGNSA. This CDR3 has 12 residues. The CDR3 protein is CASSLLTDTQYF.

This sequence joins TRBV7-9 and TRBJ2-1; TCRdb selects TRBD2, and the lack of DNA leaves this call unchecked. The germline CDR1 and CDR2 sequences are SEHNR and FQNEAQ (reference sequence). This CDR3 region has 15 residues. This chain's CDR3 is CASSSSSNEISEQFF.

This rearrangement joins TRBV4-3 to TRBJ2-1; TCRdb lists TRBD2, though no DNA is available to test this call. In germline, CDR1 is LGHNA, CDR2 YSLEER. The CDR3 consists of 15 residues. The CDR3 loop reads CASSPEAGSYNEQFF.

The chain employs TRBV24-1 and TRBJ2-2; without DNA, the TCRdb call of TRBD2 cannot be checked. Per germline, CDR1 KGHDR and CDR2 SFDVKD. The CDR3 is made up of 18 amino acids. CDR3 amino acids: CATSDPSGSGVMPGELFF.

The J gene is TRBJ2-7, the V gene TRBV9; absent DNA, TCRdb's TRBD2 call cannot be checked. Per germline, CDR1 SGDLS and CDR2 YYNGEE. The length of the CDR3 is 15 residues. This chain's CDR3 is CASSPWTSETYEQYF.

This chain uses TRBV30 with TRBJ1-1. CDR1 GTSNPN and CDR2 SVGIG come from the germline V gene (reference sequence). This CDR3 contains 13 residues. The CDR3: CALSIQTNTEAFF.

The chain combines TRBV20-1 with TRBJ1-2. Per the germline V gene, CDR1 is DFQATT and CDR2 is SNEGSKA (reference sequence). The CDR3 contains 17 residues. Here the CDR3 reads CSVLFVEPDKLNYGYTF.

The chain is built from TRBV2 and TRBJ2-7; with no DNA, the TCRdb D assignment of TRBD2 cannot be verified. Germline lookup yields CDR1 SNHLY and CDR2 FYNNEI. This CDR3 is built from 15 residues. CDR3 sequence reads: CASSEWPAGDYEQYF.

The chain couples TRBV5-1 to TRBJ1-1; the TRBD1 assignment by TCRdb is unverifiable without DNA. The CDR3 sequence is 15 residues long. The germline CDR1 and CDR2 sequences are SGHRS and YFSETQ. CDR3 region: CASSSHLGVSGEAFF.

This chain connects TRBV18 to TRBJ2-1; TCRdb selects TRBD1, and the lack of DNA leaves this call unchecked. CDR3 size: 16 residues. Germline V lookup: CDR1 KGHSH, CDR2 LQKENI. The CDR3 reads CASSPSVPHSYNEQFF. The entire variable domain, with the rest obtained from reference TRBV18 and TRBJ2-1, is as follows: NAGVMQNPRHLVRRRGQEARLRCSPMKGHSHVYWYRQLPEEGLKFMVYLQKENIIDESGMPKERFSAEFPKEGPSILRIQQVVRGDSAAYFCASSPSVPHSYNEQFFGPGTRLTVL.

V and J are TRBV25-1 and TRBJ1-5. Germline V lookup: CDR1 MGHDK, CDR2 SYGVNS. The CDR3 has 13 residues. CDR3 sequence: CASTGGGGQPQHF.

The chain links TRBV12-3 or TRBV12-4 to TRBJ1-4; TCRdb selects TRBD1, and the lack of DNA leaves this call unchecked. This CDR3 region has 15 residues. Here the CDR3 reads CASSPGDINNEKLFF.

V usage is TRBV6-5 and J usage is TRBJ2-7. Germline V lookup: CDR1 MNHEY, CDR2 SVGAGI. The CDR3 is 15 amino acids. The CDR3 is CASSYSGPNSYEQYF.

The V gene is TRBV10-3, the J gene TRBJ2-1; TCRdb's D call, TRBD1, is unchecked because there is no DNA. CDR1 and CDR2 (germline): ENHRY, SYGVKD. This CDR3 has 14 amino acids. CDR3 sequence reads: CAISESVGANEQFF.

J is TRBJ1-6 and V is TRBV20-1; absent DNA, TCRdb's TRBD1 call cannot be checked. This CDR3 is built from 15 residues. Germline V lookup: CDR1 DFQATT, CDR2 SNEGSKA (reference sequence). This CDR3 is CSARDEQGHNSPLHF.

The rearrangement uses TRBV20-1 and TRBJ2-3; TCRdb calls TRBD2, which cannot be checked without DNA. CDR1 DFQATT and CDR2 SNEGSKA come from the germline V gene (reference sequence). The CDR3 length is 15 residues. The CDR3 loop reads CSARTGTSGGATQYF.

This chain uses TRBV11-1 with TRBJ2-1; with no DNA, the TCRdb D assignment of TRBD1 cannot be verified. The CDR3 runs 14 residues. Germline CDR1 reads SGHAT; CDR2 reads FQDESV (reference sequence). CDR3 residues: CASSPRRQVNEQFF.

The CDR3: CASSLYSGELFF. The rearrangement uses TRBV5-1 and TRBJ2-2. The CDR3 covers 12 residues. Germline V lookup: CDR1 SGHRS, CDR2 YFSETQ.

The gene calls are TRBV11-2 and TRBJ1-1; TCRdb's D gene call, TRBD1, goes unchecked for lack of DNA. Germline CDR1 reads SGHAT; CDR2 reads FQNNGV. This CDR3 comprises 14 residues. CDR3 residues: CASSSARVETEAFF.